Below are 21 T cell receptor beta chains sequenced from a single sample in a study of cytomegalovirus exposure and HLA in healthy donors. PCR was performed using 60 Vbeta and 13 Jbeta primers. The repertoire was sequenced with immunoSEQ multiplex PCR; TCRdb's copy has only in-frame clones and lacks some. The table lists about 150,000 clones, roughly 79% of them singletons. The specimen was PBMCs. These receptors all come from a woman in her thirties in good health and CMV-seronegative.

This chain connects TRBV25-1 to TRBJ1-6, with 9 bases that match TRBD1. From germline, CDR1 is MGHDK and CDR2 SYGVNS. With 3 bases clipped from V and 6 bases from J, the junction kept 6 bases outside the gene matches. This CDR3 contains 16 residues. Here the CDR3 DNA reads TGTGCCAGCAGTGACATTAACAGGGGGCTTAATTCACCCCTCCACTTT. Translation gives CASSDINRGLNSPLHF.

The rearrangement links TRBV7-2 to TRBJ2-2, with a tentative D call TRBD1 (6 bases). This CDR3 is 17 amino acids long. The germline gives CDR1 SGHTA, CDR2 FQGNSA. The V gene lost 5 bases and the J gene lost 0 bases, with 16 bases spanning the gap. The CDR3 sequence is CASSPIIQGANTGELFF. CDR3 bases: TGTGCCAGCAGCCCGATAATACAGGGCGCGAACACCGGGGAGCTGTTTTTT. Using reference TRBV7-2 and TRBJ2-2 for the parts outside the CDR3, the full variable domain is GAGVSQSPSNKVTEKGKDVELRCDPISGHTALYWYRQSLGQGLEFLIYFQGNSAPDKSGLPSDRFSAERTGGSVSTLTIQRTQQEDSAVYLCASSPIIQGANTGELFFGEGSRLTVL.

J is TRBJ1-5 and V is TRBV7-8, with TRBD1 matching over 7 bases. Germline lookup yields CDR1 SGHVS and CDR2 FQNEAQ. V was clipped by 1 base and J by 6 bases; unmatched bases: 6. The CDR3 extends over 15 amino acids. The CDR3: CASSLDRGIAQPQHF. Here the CDR3 DNA reads TGTGCCAGCAGCTTAGACAGGGGTATCGCTCAGCCCCAGCATTTT.

The chain is built from TRBV6-4 and TRBJ2-2; D is perhaps TRBD2 (7 bases). Germline-derived CDR1 and CDR2 are MRHNA and SNTAGT. V gave up 2 bases and J gave up 4 bases, with 17 bases separating them. This CDR3 has 17 residues. The CDR3 coding sequence is TGTGCCAGCAGTGACGAGGGGGGAGGGATGAGCACCGGGGAGCTGTTTTTT. This sequence encodes CASSDEGGGMSTGELFF.

V and J are TRBV7-2 and TRBJ1-2; possible D gene TRBD1, 6 bases. The CDR3 spans 15 residues. Trimming took 5 bases from V and 6 from J, leaving 19 bases between them. Germline V CDR1 and CDR2: SGHTA, FQGNSA. DNA of the CDR3: TGTGCCAGCAGCGCCCTTACAGGGTCGTGGGATGGCTACACCTTC. Protein product: CASSALTGSWDGYTF.

The rearrangement links TRBV5-1 to TRBJ1-2; 8 positions agree with TRBD1. V lost 6 bases and J lost 7; bases outside the gene matches: 5. This CDR3 is built from 12 residues. Germline V gene data show CDR1 as SGHRS and CDR2 as YFSETQ. CDR3 nucleotides: TGCGCCAGCACAGGGGGCATTGGTGGCTACACCTTC. Residues: CASTGGIGGYTF.

This chain uses TRBV7-2 with TRBJ2-7, with no clear D. Germline lookup yields CDR1 SGHTA and CDR2 FQGNSA. Trimming took off 5 bases at V and 7 bases at J, with 18 bases between the two ends. The CDR3 consists of 14 residues. Here the CDR3 DNA reads TGTGCCAGCAGCCCTGACTCGTCCTTACGGGAGCAGTACTTC. Its protein is CASSPDSSLREQYF.

The chain employs TRBV19 and TRBJ1-3, with D possibly TRBD1 on 6 matching bases. The V end lost 5 bases, the J end lost 0 bases, and 20 bases lay between the germline ends. Germline V gene lookup returns CDR1 LNHDA and CDR2 SQIVND (reference sequence). This CDR3 contains 18 residues. The CDR3 nucleotides read TGTGCCAGTAGTTTACTACCGGGACAAGCTAACTCTGGAAACACCATATATTTT. It specifies CASSLLPGQANSGNTIYF.

This clone has only one observation. This CDR3 reads CASSDTALGNSPLHF. CDR3 nucleotide sequence: TGCGCCAGCAGTGATACAGCCCTTGGTAATTCACCCCTCCACTTT. The chain uses TRBV10-1 and TRBJ1-6; D unresolved. Germline-derived CDR1 and CDR2 are WNHNN and SYGVQD (reference sequence). This CDR3 comprises 15 residues. Trimming shortened V by 3 bases and J by 6 bases, and 12 bases separated the two germline ends.

This clone has only one observation. The chain recombines TRBV29-1 with TRBJ1-2; 10 bases fit TRBD1. The CDR3 consists of 11 residues. CDR1 is SQVTM and CDR2 is ANQGSEA in the germline V gene. V was pared by 7 bases and J by 11 bases, with 7 bases of the junction left unmatched. This CDR3 reads CSAGTGAEYTF. CDR3 DNA: TGCAGCGCCGGGACAGGGGCAGAGTACACCTTC.

The rearrangement links TRBV29-1 to TRBJ1-4; a possible D gene is TRBD1 (6 bases). This CDR3 is built from 13 residues. The germline V gene has CDR1 SQVTM and CDR2 ANQGSEA. With 7 bases removed from V and 4 bases from J, the gap between germline ends came to 13 bases. CDR3 nucleotide sequence: TGCAGCGCCTGGACAGTCTTTAATGAAAAACTGTTTTTT. As protein: CSAWTVFNEKLFF.

This clone appeared a single time. The chain combines TRBV7-2 with TRBJ1-2, with 7 nucleotides matching TRBD1. The length of the CDR3 is 14 residues. Per the germline V gene, CDR1 is SGHTA and CDR2 is FQGNSA. V lost 2 bases to trimming and J lost 5 bases; unmatched junction nucleotides: 5. The chain's CDR3 is CASSLSGGMYGYTF. The DNA of the CDR3 is TGTGCCAGCAGCTTATCAGGGGGGATGTATGGCTACACCTTC. The variable domain in full, with the rest retrieved from reference TRBV7-2 and TRBJ1-2, is GAGVSQSPSNKVTEKGKDVELRCDPISGHTALYWYRQSLGQGLEFLIYFQGNSAPDKSGLPSDRFSAERTGGSVSTLTIQRTQQEDSAVYLCASSLSGGMYGYTFGSGTRLTVV.

This clone showed up just once. V gene TRBV27 combines with J gene TRBJ1-6; 8 bases match TRBD1. After removal of 5 bases from V and 9 bases from J, the junction contained 6 bases not matched to a gene. This CDR3 contains 14 residues. The germline CDR1 and CDR2 sequences are MNHEY and SMNVEV (reference sequence). The CDR3: CASSDDRGASPLHF. CDR3 nucleotides: TGTGCCAGCAGTGACGACAGGGGAGCTTCACCCCTCCACTTT.

The chain uses TRBV7-2 and TRBJ1-1, with D tentatively TRBD1 (5 bases). This CDR3 is 14 amino acids long. Trimming took off 2 bases at V and 5 bases at J, with 12 bases between the two ends. Looked up from germline, CDR1 is SGHTA and CDR2 is FQGNSA. The CDR3: CASSLQGRLTEAFF. CDR3 nucleotide sequence: TGTGCCAGCAGCTTACAGGGTCGATTAACTGAAGCTTTCTTT.

This CDR3 is CASSQTTYGEQFF. CDR3 in DNA: TGCGCCAGCAGCCAAACGACTTACGGTGAGCAGTTCTTC. The chain has TRBV4-3 and TRBJ2-1; unclear D gene. This CDR3 comprises 13 residues. Per the germline V gene, CDR1 is LGHNA and CDR2 is YSLEER. With 2 bases removed from V and 9 bases from J, the gap between germline ends came to 11 bases.

CDR3 in amino acids: CASSEGYGYTF. The CDR3 DNA is TGTGCCAGTAGTGAGGGCTATGGCTACACCTTC. The chain has TRBV19 and TRBJ1-2; D is undetermined. Deletions cut 5 bases from V and 4 bases from J, with 5 bases between. Germline values: CDR1 LNHDA, CDR2 SQIVND (reference sequence). CDR3 length equals 11 residues. The whole variable domain, filled in from reference TRBV19 and TRBJ1-2, reads DGGITQSPKYLFRKEGQNVTLSCEQNLNHDAMYWYRQDPGQGLRLIYYSQIVNDFQKGDIAEGYSVSREKKESFPLTVTSAQKNPTAFYLCASSEGYGYTFGSGTRLTVV.

This clone occurred a few times. Different DNA sequences within this sample yield the same CDR3. The chain employs TRBV11-3 and TRBJ2-2; D unresolved. Germline V gene sequence: CDR1 SGHNT, CDR2 YENEEA. The CDR3 length is 16 residues. Trimming shortened V by 5 bases and J by 5 bases, and 18 bases separated the two germline ends. This CDR3 is CASSPSSVALTGELFF. Here the CDR3 DNA reads TGTGCCAGCAGCCCGTCAAGTGTCGCGTTGACCGGGGAGCTGTTTTTT.

The chain recombines TRBV28 with TRBJ2-1, with 8 bases fitting TRBD1. CDR3 length: 14 amino acids. V dropped 6 bases and J dropped 6; count of bases not matched to a gene: 7. CDR1 and CDR2 (germline): MDHEN, SYDVKM. The CDR3: CASSRTGIINEQFF. For the CDR3, the DNA is TGTGCCAGCAGCCGGACAGGGATTATCAATGAGCAGTTCTTC.

The chain has TRBV19 and TRBJ1-1; D not certain. V lost 3 bases and J lost 4, with 12 bases in between. This CDR3 contains 14 residues. The germline CDR1 and CDR2 sequences are LNHDA and SQIVND (reference sequence). The CDR3 region is CASSIGGDGTEAFF. CDR3 nucleotides: TGTGCCAGTAGTATCGGAGGTGATGGCACTGAAGCTTTCTTT. Full variable domain (missing parts from reference TRBV19 and TRBJ1-1): DGGITQSPKYLFRKEGQNVTLSCEQNLNHDAMYWYRQDPGQGLRLIYYSQIVNDFQKGDIAEGYSVSREKKESFPLTVTSAQKNPTAFYLCASSIGGDGTEAFFGQGTRLTVV.

V and J are TRBV19 and TRBJ2-1; D remains ambiguous. This CDR3 spans 12 amino acids. Germline V lookup: CDR1 LNHDA, CDR2 SQIVND (reference sequence). Between the trimmed V and J ends, which lost 4 bases and 10 bases, there was a span of 11 bases. The CDR3 region has the DNA TGTGCCAGTAGTAACGTAGCTGGGGAGCAGTTCTTC. It translates to CASSNVAGEQFF.

In this sample, this clone turned up a few times. The chain is built from TRBV19 and TRBJ2-1; D is unresolved. Germline V CDR1 and CDR2: LNHDA, SQIVND (reference sequence). The V and J ends lost 0 bases and 8 bases respectively, with 5 bases between them. The CDR3 spans 12 residues. The CDR3 DNA reads as TGTGCCAGTAGTATAGATCTATATGAGCAGTTCTTC. It yields the protein CASSIDLYEQFF.